This TCR beta chain appears in the sequencing data of a study of T cell responses to AZD1222 COVID-19 vaccine. Sequencing used immunoSEQ multiplex PCR; TCRdb keeps in-frame clones, though not all of them. The top ten clones hold 8% to 9.5% of a sample with around 91,000 clones, 91% of them seen once. The input for sequencing was peripheral blood, taken 28 days after the second AZD1222 dose. The sequence derives from an adult who received the AZD1222 COVID-19 vaccine.

The CDR3 coding sequence is TGTGCCAGCGGGGGGCAGGGGGCAGGTCAGCCCCAGCATTTT. Translation gives CASGGQGAGQPQHF. This rearrangement joins TRBV19 to TRBJ1-5; TRBD1 matches 8 bases. Germline trimming cut 9 bases from V and 6 bases from J; bases unmatched to any gene: 10. CDR3 length: 14 residues. Germline CDR1 LNHDA, CDR2 SQIVND (reference sequence).